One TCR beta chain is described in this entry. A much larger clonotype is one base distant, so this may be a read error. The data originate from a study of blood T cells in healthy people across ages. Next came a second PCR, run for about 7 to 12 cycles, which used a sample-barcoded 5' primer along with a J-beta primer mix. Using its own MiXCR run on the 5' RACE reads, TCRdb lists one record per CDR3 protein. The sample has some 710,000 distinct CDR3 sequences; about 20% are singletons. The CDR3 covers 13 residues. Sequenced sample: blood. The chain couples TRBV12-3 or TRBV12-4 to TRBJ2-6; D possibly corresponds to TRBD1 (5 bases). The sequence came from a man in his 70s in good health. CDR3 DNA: TGTGCCAGCAACCGGGCTGGGGCCAGCGTCCTGACTTTC. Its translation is CASNRAGASVLTF.